The source of this TCR beta chain is a study of cytomegalovirus exposure and HLA in healthy donors. PCR was performed using 60 Vbeta and 13 Jbeta primers. TCRdb keeps only in-frame clones here, not all; method: immunoSEQ multiplex PCR. The table has 160,000 or so clones, more than 65% seen once; the top ten hold 9% to 10%. Trimming cost V 5 bases and J 1 base, with 9 bases left between them. This CDR3 comprises 14 residues. Germline CDR1 LNHDA, CDR2 SQIVND (reference sequence). The clonotype comes from a man younger than 35 in good health and CMV-seropositive. The V gene is TRBV19, the J gene TRBJ2-1, with a weak D call TRBD1 (6 bases). The sample taken for sequencing was PBMCs. CDR3 DNA: TGTGCCAGTAGTCCAGGGGTTTCCTACAATGAGCAGTTCTTC. Residues: CASSPGVSYNEQFF.